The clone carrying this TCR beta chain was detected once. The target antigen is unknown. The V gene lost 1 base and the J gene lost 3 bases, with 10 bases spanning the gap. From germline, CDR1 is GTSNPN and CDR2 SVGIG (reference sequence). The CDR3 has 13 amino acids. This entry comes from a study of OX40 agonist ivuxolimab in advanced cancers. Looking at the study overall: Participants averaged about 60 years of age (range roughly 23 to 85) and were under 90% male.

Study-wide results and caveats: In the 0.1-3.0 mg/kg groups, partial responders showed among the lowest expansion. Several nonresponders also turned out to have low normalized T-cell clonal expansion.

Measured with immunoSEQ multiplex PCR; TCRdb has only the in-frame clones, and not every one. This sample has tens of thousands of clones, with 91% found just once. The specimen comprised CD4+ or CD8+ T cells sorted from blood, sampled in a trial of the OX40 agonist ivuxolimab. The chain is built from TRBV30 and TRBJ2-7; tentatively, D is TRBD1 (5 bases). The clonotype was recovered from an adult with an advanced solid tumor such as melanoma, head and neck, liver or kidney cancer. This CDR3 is CAWSEGLGYEQYF. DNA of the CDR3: TGTGCCTGGAGTGAGGGGCTTGGCTACGAGCAGTACTTC.